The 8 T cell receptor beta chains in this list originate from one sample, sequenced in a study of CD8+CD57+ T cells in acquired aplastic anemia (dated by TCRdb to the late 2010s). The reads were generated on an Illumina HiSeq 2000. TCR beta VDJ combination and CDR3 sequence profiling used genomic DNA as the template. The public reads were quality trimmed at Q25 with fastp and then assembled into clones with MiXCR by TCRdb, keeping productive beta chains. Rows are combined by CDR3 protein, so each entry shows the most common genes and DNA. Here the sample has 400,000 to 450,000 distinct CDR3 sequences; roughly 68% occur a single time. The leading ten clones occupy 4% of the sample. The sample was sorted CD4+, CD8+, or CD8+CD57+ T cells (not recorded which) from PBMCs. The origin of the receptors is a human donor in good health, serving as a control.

The CDR3 DNA sequence: TGTGCCAGCAGCCTAGAGGCAAACGCTCAAGACTATGGCTACACCTTC. This codes for CASSLEANAQDYGYTF. The J gene is TRBJ1-2, the V gene TRBV7-2; D remains unclear. Looked up from germline, CDR1 is SGHTA and CDR2 is FQGNSA. The CDR3 sequence is 16 residues long. Trimming stripped 5 bases from V and 3 bases from J, with 19 bases between. Using reference TRBV7-2 and TRBJ1-2 for the parts outside the CDR3, the full variable domain is GAGVSQSPSNKVTEKGKDVELRCDPISGHTALYWYRQSLGQGLEFLIYFQGNSAPDKSGLPSDRFSAERTGGSVSTLTIQRTQQEDSAVYLCASSLEANAQDYGYTFGSGTRLTVV.

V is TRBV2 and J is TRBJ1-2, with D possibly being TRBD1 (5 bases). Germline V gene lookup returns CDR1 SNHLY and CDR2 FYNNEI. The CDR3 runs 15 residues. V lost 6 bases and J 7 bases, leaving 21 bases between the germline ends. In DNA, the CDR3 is TGTGCCAGCAGATTTATCCAGGGCCCACGTCGTGGCTACACCTTC. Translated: CASRFIQGPRRGYTF. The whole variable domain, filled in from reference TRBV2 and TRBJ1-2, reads EPEVTQTPSHQVTQMGQEVILRCVPISNHLYFYWYRQILGQKVEFLVSFYNNEISEKSEIFDDQFSVERPDGSNFTLKIRSTKLEDSAMYFCASRFIQGPRRGYTFGSGTRLTVV.

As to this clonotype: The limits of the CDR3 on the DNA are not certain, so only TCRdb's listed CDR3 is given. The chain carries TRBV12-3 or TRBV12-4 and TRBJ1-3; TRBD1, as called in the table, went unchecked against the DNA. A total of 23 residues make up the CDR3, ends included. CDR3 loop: CASSFYICSALDRDTSSGNTIYF.

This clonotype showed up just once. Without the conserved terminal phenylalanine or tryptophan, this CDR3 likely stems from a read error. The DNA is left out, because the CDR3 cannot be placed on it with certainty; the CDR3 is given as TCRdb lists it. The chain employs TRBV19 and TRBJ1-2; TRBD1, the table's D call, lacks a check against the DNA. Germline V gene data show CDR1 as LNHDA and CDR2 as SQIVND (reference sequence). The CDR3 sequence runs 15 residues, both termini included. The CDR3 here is CASSIGGRQPQHYGD.

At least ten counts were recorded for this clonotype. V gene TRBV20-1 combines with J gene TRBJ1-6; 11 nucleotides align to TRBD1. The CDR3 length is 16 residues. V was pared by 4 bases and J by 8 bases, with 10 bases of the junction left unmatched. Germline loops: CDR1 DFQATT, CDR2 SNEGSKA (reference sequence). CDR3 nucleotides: TGCAGTGCTACATACCGGGACAGGGGGAAAGATTCACCCCTCCACTTT. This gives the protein CSATYRDRGKDSPLHF.

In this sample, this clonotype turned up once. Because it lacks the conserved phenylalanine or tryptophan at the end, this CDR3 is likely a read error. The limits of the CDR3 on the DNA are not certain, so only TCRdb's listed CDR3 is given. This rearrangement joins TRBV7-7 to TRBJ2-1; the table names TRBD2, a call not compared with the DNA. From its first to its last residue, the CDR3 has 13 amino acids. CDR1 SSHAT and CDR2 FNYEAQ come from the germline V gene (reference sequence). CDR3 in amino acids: CASSFILADQEFH.

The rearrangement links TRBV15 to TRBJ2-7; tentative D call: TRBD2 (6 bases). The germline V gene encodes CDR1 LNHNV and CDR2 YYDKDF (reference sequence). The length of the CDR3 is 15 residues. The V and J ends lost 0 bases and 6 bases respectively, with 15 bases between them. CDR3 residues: CATSRDRQGGSEQYF. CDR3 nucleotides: TGTGCCACCAGCAGAGATCGTCAGGGAGGCTCCGAGCAGTACTTC.

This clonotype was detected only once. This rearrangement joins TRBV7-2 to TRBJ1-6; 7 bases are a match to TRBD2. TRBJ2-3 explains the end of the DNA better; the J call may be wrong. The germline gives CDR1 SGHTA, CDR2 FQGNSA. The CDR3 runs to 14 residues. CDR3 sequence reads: CASSLPGGHDTQYF. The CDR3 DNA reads TGTGCCAGCAGCTTACCGGGAGGTCATGATACGCAGTATTTT.